Listed here is a single T cell receptor (beta chain). What it recognizes is unknown. The data are from a study of T cell responses to AZD1222 COVID-19 vaccine. Whole-study findings and limits: Clonal diversity was possibly underestimated, and white British individuals and females predominated among donors. Close to half of spike-specific TCRs reportedly recognize unmutated variant regions. Without day 14 samples, only post-peak T cell repertoires were studied.

The CDR3 totals 16 residues. Between the trimmed V and J ends, which lost 2 bases and 4 bases, there was a span of 18 bases. Profiled with immunoSEQ multiplex PCR; TCRdb holds only in-frame clones, not every one. The repertoire includes around 100,000 clones, nearly 90% of them detected once, and about 2.5% sits in the top ten. The sample here was peripheral blood, taken 28 days after the second AZD1222 dose. The sequence derives from an adult who received the AZD1222 COVID-19 vaccine. V usage is TRBV23-1 and J usage is TRBJ2-7; a weak D match, TRBD1 (6 bases). TRBV23-1 belongs to the ORF category, with a function that is uncertain. CDR3 protein: CASSQPTGTWDYEQYF. The CDR3 nucleotides are TGCGCCAGCAGTCAACCTACCGGGACATGGGATTACGAGCAGTACTTC.